The subject of this entry is one T cell receptor (beta chain). The CDR3 runs to 13 residues. Germline CDR1 reads LGHDT; CDR2 reads YNNKEL (reference sequence). Trimming removed 0 bases at V and 10 bases at J, with 12 bases between. This sample was taken from a study of identical twins. Carrying unique molecular identifiers, the cDNA also gained a universal primer site through template switching. TCRdb re-called the 5' RACE reads with MiXCR, one entry per CDR3 protein. Here the sample spans about 520,000 distinct CDR3 sequences, under 25% being singletons. Every sampled donor was Caucasian and healthy. A further study also used this sample, focusing on T cells expressing NK-cell markers. Turning to that study: CD3+CD56+NKG2C+, CD3+CD56+NKG2C- and CD3+CD56-NKG2C+ T cells, once sorted, supplied the TCR beta repertoires.

The sample comprised CD4+ T cells sorted from blood. The V and J genes are TRBV3-1 and TRBJ1-1; tentative D call: TRBD1 (5 bases). The receptor was derived from a woman under 30 in good health. CDR3 region: CASSQDQGALAFF. The CDR3 nucleotides read TGTGCCAGCAGCCAAGACCAAGGGGCTTTAGCTTTCTTT. Based on the CDR3 plus reference TRBV3-1 and TRBJ1-1, the full variable domain is DTAVSQTPKYLVTQMGNDKSIKCEQNLGHDTMYWYKQDSKKFLKIMFSYNNKELIINETVPNRFSPKSPDKAHLNLHINSLELGDSAVYFCASSQDQGALAFFGQGTRLTVV.